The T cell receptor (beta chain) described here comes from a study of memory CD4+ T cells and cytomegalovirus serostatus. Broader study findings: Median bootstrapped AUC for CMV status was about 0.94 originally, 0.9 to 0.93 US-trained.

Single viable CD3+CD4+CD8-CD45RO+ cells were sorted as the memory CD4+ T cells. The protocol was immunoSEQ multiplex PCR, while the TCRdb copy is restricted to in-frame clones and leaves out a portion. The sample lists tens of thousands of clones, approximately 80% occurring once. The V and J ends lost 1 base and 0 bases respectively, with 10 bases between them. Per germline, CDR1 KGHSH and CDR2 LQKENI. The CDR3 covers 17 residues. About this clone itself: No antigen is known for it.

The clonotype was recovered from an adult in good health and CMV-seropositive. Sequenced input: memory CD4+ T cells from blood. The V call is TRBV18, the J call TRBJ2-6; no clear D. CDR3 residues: CASSPQGRGSGANVLTF. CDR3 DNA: TGTGCCAGCTCACCACAAGGACGAGGCTCTGGGGCCAACGTCCTGACTTTC.